Following are 22 T cell receptor beta chains from one sample sequenced in a study of shared clonotypes between healthy human individuals. The protocol was immunoSEQ multiplex PCR, while the TCRdb copy is restricted to in-frame clones and leaves out a portion. The data show 110,000 or so clones, under 70% seen once. The sequencing input was memory CD8+ T cells sorted from blood. Sample subset: CD45RO+ cells pooled with CCR7-negative TemRA cells. The receptors here all came from a woman aged 25 to 45 in good health.

The chain joins TRBV6-5 to TRBJ2-1, with D maybe TRBD2 (5 bases). The CDR3 has 12 residues. The V end was cut by 11 bases, the J end by 7 bases, with 15 bases between. Germline CDR1 is MNHEY and CDR2 is SVGAGI. DNA of the CDR3: TGTGCCCCCAGCCGGGGAGCGAATGAGCAGTTCTTC. Amino acid sequence: CAPSRGANEQFF.

V usage is TRBV11-1 and J usage is TRBJ2-7; a possible D gene is TRBD1 (5 bases). This CDR3 is built from 16 residues. In germline, CDR1 is SGHAT, CDR2 FQDESV (reference sequence). Trimming stripped 2 bases from V and 2 bases from J, with 16 bases between. The CDR3 DNA sequence: TGTGCCAGCAGCTTAAGCTTAGGGGCCGAAGCCTACGAGCAGTACTTC. This codes for CASSLSLGAEAYEQYF.

The gene calls are TRBV11-2 and TRBJ1-1; D is unresolved. Trimming took off 0 bases at V and 9 bases at J, with 8 bases between the two ends. In germline, CDR1 is SGHAT, CDR2 FQNNGV. CDR3 length: 12 amino acids. The CDR3 DNA reads as TGTGCCAGCAGCTTAGATGGGTGGAAAGCTTTCTTT. Residues: CASSLDGWKAFF.

A few counts support this clone. The rearrangement uses TRBV4-2 and TRBJ2-7; no clear D gene. Germline V lookup: CDR1 LGHNA, CDR2 YNFKEQ. V lost 0 bases and J lost 4, with 7 bases in between. There are 13 residues in the CDR3. This chain's CDR3 is CASSQDPPYEQYF. In DNA, the CDR3 is TGTGCCAGCAGCCAAGATCCTCCGTACGAGCAGTACTTC.

As concerns this clone: Other nucleotide sequences in the sample specify the same CDR3. The V and J genes are TRBV19 and TRBJ2-1; 9 positions match TRBD2. Per germline, CDR1 LNHDA and CDR2 SQIVND (reference sequence). This CDR3 comprises 15 residues. Trimming took 3 bases from V and 4 from J; bases not matched to a gene: 4. The DNA of the CDR3 is TGTGCCAGTAGTATTACTAGCGGGTTGTACAATGAGCAGTTCTTC. It codes for CASSITSGLYNEQFF.

This chain joins TRBV7-9 and TRBJ2-6; TRBD1 matches 7 bases. The germline gives CDR1 SEHNR, CDR2 FQNEAQ (reference sequence). This CDR3 is built from 15 residues. The V segment lost 3 bases and the J segment 3 bases; nucleotides outside the gene matches: 2. The CDR3 nucleotides read TGTGCCAGCAGCTTCCAGGGGGTTGGGGCCAACGTCCTGACTTTC. Its protein product is CASSFQGVGANVLTF. Looking up the rest from reference TRBV7-9 and TRBJ2-6 gives the full variable domain: DTGVSQNPRHKITKRGQNVTFRCDPISEHNRLYWYRQTLGQGPEFLTYFQNEAQLEKSRLLSDRFSAERPKGSFSTLEIQRTEQGDSAMYLCASSFQGVGANVLTFGAGSRLTVL.

This chain joins TRBV2 and TRBJ2-1; D is perhaps TRBD2 (6 bases). Trimming shortened V by 1 base and J by 5 bases, and 15 bases separated the two germline ends. The germline CDR1 and CDR2 sequences are SNHLY and FYNNEI. The CDR3 totals 16 residues. In nucleotides, the CDR3 is TGTGCCAGCAGTGAAGGGGCGGGACTCCTACACAATGAGCAGTTCTTC. It is translated as CASSEGAGLLHNEQFF. Full variable domain (remainder filled in from reference TRBV2 and TRBJ2-1): EPEVTQTPSHQVTQMGQEVILRCVPISNHLYFYWYRQILGQKVEFLVSFYNNEISEKSEIFDDQFSVERPDGSNFTLKIRSTKLEDSAMYFCASSEGAGLLHNEQFFGPGTRLTVL.

This clone was counted only a few times. The chain carries TRBV6-1 and TRBJ2-7, with D perhaps matching TRBD2 (5 bases). CDR3 length: 17 amino acids. Germline V lookup: CDR1 MNHNS, CDR2 SASEGT. V gave up 1 base and J gave up 3 bases, with 19 bases separating them. CDR3 nucleotides: TGTGCCAGCAGTGAAGTGGTTGGGGATAGCGCTAACTACGAGCAGTACTTC. Amino acids: CASSEVVGDSANYEQYF.

The sample holds a few counts of this clone. The CDR3 coding sequence is TGTGCCAGCAGACTACTGCACACCGGGGAGCTGTTTTTT. Its protein is CASRLLHTGELFF. The chain joins TRBV6-6 to TRBJ2-2; no reliable D call. This CDR3 region has 13 residues. V was trimmed by 6 bases and J by 3 bases, leaving 8 bases between them. The germline gives CDR1 MNHNY, CDR2 SVGAGI (reference sequence).

The chain is built from TRBV7-9 and TRBJ1-2; D is ambiguous. The CDR3 loop spans 13 amino acids. From germline, CDR1 is SEHNR and CDR2 FQNEAQ (reference sequence). Trimming took 0 bases from V and 8 from J, leaving 10 bases between them. The DNA of the CDR3 is TGTGCCAGCAGCTTAGCGTCCTCGAAGGGCTACACCTTC. Its translation: CASSLASSKGYTF.

This clone was picked up a small number of times. The gene calls are TRBV19 and TRBJ2-4; D ambiguous. Germline CDR1 is LNHDA and CDR2 is SQIVND (reference sequence). V shed 3 bases and J shed 0 bases, with 6 bases lying between them. The CDR3 runs 14 residues. CDR3 protein: CASSMSTAKNIQYF. In DNA form, the CDR3 reads TGTGCCAGTAGTATGTCAACAGCCAAAAACATTCAGTACTTC.

This clone was observed once. The CDR3 nucleotides read TGTGCCAGCAGCTTAGCCCCCCCCGGAGATACGCAGTATTTT. Translation: CASSLAPPGDTQYF. V is TRBV13 and J is TRBJ2-3; D is uncertain. The germline V gene encodes CDR1 PRHDT and CDR2 FYEKMQ (reference sequence). Trimming removed 1 base at V and 5 bases at J, with 10 bases between. CDR3 size: 14 residues.

This clone was seen a handful of times. V is TRBV6-4 and J is TRBJ2-2; D might be TRBD1 or TRBD2, each matching 5 bases. CDR1 is MRHNA and CDR2 is SNTAGT in the germline V gene. The CDR3 has 14 amino acids. The V end lost 6 bases, the J end lost 6 bases, and 14 bases lay between the germline ends. The CDR3 loop reads CASRPGPESGELFF. In DNA form, the CDR3 reads TGTGCCAGCAGGCCGGGACCAGAGTCCGGGGAGCTGTTTTTT.

The sample holds many counts of this clone. The chain joins TRBV10-1 to TRBJ2-3, with no clear D. This CDR3 has 17 residues. Trimming pared 2 bases from V and 0 bases from J, leaving 15 bases between. Germline-derived CDR1 and CDR2 are WNHNN and SYGVQD (reference sequence). The CDR3 sequence: CASSEGVGISSTDTQYF. DNA for the CDR3: TGCGCCAGCAGTGAGGGAGTGGGGATATCCAGCACAGATACGCAGTATTTT.

A word on this clone: A read error may explain this, as a much larger clone is one base away. This sample includes further DNA sequences coding for the same CDR3. The chain links TRBV7-9 to TRBJ2-6; D possibly corresponds to TRBD1 (5 bases). V was pared by 5 bases and J by 0 bases, with 11 bases between. The CDR3 extends over 16 amino acids. Germline CDR1 and CDR2: SEHNR and FQNEAQ (reference sequence). The CDR3 nucleotides read TGTGCCAGCAGCCCCCGACAGTACTCTGGGGCCAACGTCCTGACTTTC. Translation gives CASSPRQYSGANVLTF.

The chain combines TRBV7-6 with TRBJ1-1; D perhaps matches TRBD1 (5 bases). Trimming took 5 bases from V and 7 from J, leaving 14 bases between them. CDR3 length: 13 residues. CDR1 SGHVS and CDR2 FNYEAQ come from the germline V gene. In DNA form, the CDR3 reads TGTGCCAGCAGCCCAACGTGGACAAGTGAAGCTTTCTTT. Translating gives CASSPTWTSEAFF.

This chain links TRBV5-1 with TRBJ2-2; 8 nucleotides agree with TRBD2. CDR3 length: 18 residues. Trimming cost V 0 bases and J 4 bases; bases outside gene matches: 11. From germline, CDR1 is SGHRS and CDR2 YFSETQ. The CDR3 DNA sequence: TGCGCCAGCAGCTTGGTACCGGGAGGGCCGGTCGGCACCGGGGAGCTGTTTTTT. Translating it yields CASSLVPGGPVGTGELFF.

The genes are TRBV6-5 and TRBJ2-3; TRBD1 might be the D (5 bases). Trimming left V 6 bases short and J 0 bases short, with 13 bases between. The CDR3 consists of 15 residues. Germline loops: CDR1 MNHEY, CDR2 SVGAGI. CDR3 residues: CASSPTSGSTDTQYF. The CDR3 coding sequence is TGTGCCAGCAGCCCAACCTCAGGGAGCACAGATACGCAGTATTTT.

The gene calls are TRBV4-2 and TRBJ2-7; tentatively, D is TRBD1 or TRBD2 (5 bases each). V gave up 6 bases and J gave up 4 bases, with 10 bases separating them. CDR1 and CDR2 from the germline V gene are LGHNA and YNFKEQ. The CDR3 sequence is 12 residues long. CDR3 sequence reads: CASSPEGYEQYF. CDR3 sequence (DNA): TGTGCCAGCAGTCCCGAGGGGTACGAGCAGTACTTC.

V usage is TRBV29-1 and J usage is TRBJ1-2; 8 nucleotides align to TRBD1. The junction had 7 bases not matched to a gene; V was cut back by 6 bases and J by 4 bases. The CDR3 runs to 13 residues. The V gene's germline CDR1 is SQVTM and CDR2 ANQGSEA. CDR3 bases: TGCAGCGTCACCGGGACAGGTGTCTATGGCTACACCTTC. Protein sequence: CSVTGTGVYGYTF.

The chain is built from TRBV5-1 and TRBJ2-1, with 7 bases aligning to TRBD2. Germline values: CDR1 SGHRS, CDR2 YFSETQ. V lost 1 base, J lost 0 bases, and 13 bases stayed unmatched. The CDR3 consists of 19 residues. In DNA, the CDR3 is TGCGCCAGCAGCTTGTTAACTAGCGCGAACCCTAGCTCCTACAATGAGCAGTTCTTC. Amino acid sequence: CASSLLTSANPSSYNEQFF.

V and J are TRBV13 and TRBJ1-5; the D is unclear. The CDR3 length is 12 residues. CDR1 and CDR2 (germline): PRHDT, FYEKMQ (reference sequence). V dropped 4 bases and J dropped 7 bases, with 8 bases sitting between them. In DNA form, the CDR3 reads TGTGCCAGCAGCTGGGGTAGGCAGCCCCAGCATTTT. Its protein product is CASSWGRQPQHF.